This T cell receptor (beta chain) was observed in a study of shared clonotypes between healthy human individuals. Broader study findings: For naive CD4 cells, roughly 4.8% of clonotypes were shared across a handful of donors. Rarefaction exposed incomplete sorted-subset sequencing despite large depth. Some clonotypes were shared by all four sorted-subset donors, while others were not shared. The non-shared ones had lower generation probabilities than the shared ones.

Germline CDR1 and CDR2: SGHNT and YYREEE (reference sequence). V lost 4 bases and J lost 6; bases outside the gene matches: 7. CDR3 size: 14 residues. Note on this clone: Its antigen remains unidentified.

Authors' processing steps: There were no quality scores in the junction-only immunoSEQ sequences, so filtering differed. TCRdb keeps only in-frame clones here, not all; method: immunoSEQ multiplex PCR. D and trimming were read from the DNA, whereas the V and J calls and clone size are those reported in that table. The table has 2 million to 2.5 million clones, about nine tenths seen once. The sample taken for sequencing was naive CD4+ T cells from PBMCs. Subset meaning: CD45RA+ positively selected. This clonotype was sampled from a man aged 18 to 35 in good health. Some clones in this sample may be carry-over from other donors' samples. The V and J genes are TRBV5-4 and TRBJ1-1; 9 bases fit TRBD1. The CDR3 DNA sequence: TGTGCCAGCAGCACGGGACAGGGTAAGGCTGAAGCTTTCTTT. Its protein is CASSTGQGKAEAFF.